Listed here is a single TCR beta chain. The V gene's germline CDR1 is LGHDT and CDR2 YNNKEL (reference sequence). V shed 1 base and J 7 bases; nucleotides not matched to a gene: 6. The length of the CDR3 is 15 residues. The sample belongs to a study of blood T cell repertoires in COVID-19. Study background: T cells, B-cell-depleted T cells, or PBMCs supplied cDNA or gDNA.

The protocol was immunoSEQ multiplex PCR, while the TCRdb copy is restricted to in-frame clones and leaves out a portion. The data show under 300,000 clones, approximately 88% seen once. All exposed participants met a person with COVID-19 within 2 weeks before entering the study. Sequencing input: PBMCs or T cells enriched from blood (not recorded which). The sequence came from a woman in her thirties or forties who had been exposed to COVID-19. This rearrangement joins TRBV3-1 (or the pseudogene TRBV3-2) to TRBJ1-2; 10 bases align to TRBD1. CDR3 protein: CASSQVGGTGAGYTF. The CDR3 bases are TGTGCCAGCAGCCAAGTGGGTGGGACAGGGGCTGGCTACACCTTC.